One sample yielded the 26 T cell receptor beta chains listed below, sequenced in a study of neurological immune-mediated disorders. TCRdb reprocessed the 5' RACE reads via MiXCR and lists one record per CDR3 protein. The sample consists of 20,000 to 30,000 distinct CDR3 sequences, about 13% of them appearing once. The sample comprised PBMCs. The receptors originated from a woman aged 60-70 years with HTLV-1-associated myelopathy (HAM/TSP).

This clonotype was detected many times. The chain combines TRBV15 with TRBJ2-5, with a tentative D call TRBD1 (5 bases). Trimming cost V 5 bases and J 0 bases, with 7 bases left between them. The CDR3 contains 13 residues. The germline gives CDR1 LNHNV, CDR2 YYDKDF (reference sequence). CDR3 in amino acids: CATSLDNQETQYF. CDR3 in DNA: TGTGCCACCAGCTTGGACAACCAAGAGACCCAGTACTTC.

This clonotype was counted ten times or more. This chain connects TRBV6-2 or TRBV6-3 to TRBJ2-3; D call uncertain. The germline V gene encodes CDR1 MNHEY and CDR2 SVGEGT. The V end was cut by 6 bases, the J end by 0 bases, with 10 bases between. This CDR3 has 14 amino acids. The CDR3, as DNA: TGTGCCAGCAGCAATCAAGAAAGCACAGATACGCAGTATTTT. Encoded protein: CASSNQESTDTQYF.

This clonotype was seen ten or more times. The chain's CDR3 is CASSLGARGSSYEQYF. The CDR3 region has the DNA TGCGCCAGCAGCTTGGGGGCGCGGGGGAGCTCCTACGAGCAGTACTTC. The chain combines TRBV5-1 with TRBJ2-7; 7 nucleotides line up with TRBD2. Looked up from germline, CDR1 is SGHRS and CDR2 is YFSETQ. The CDR3 covers 16 residues. V shed 0 bases, J shed 0 bases, and the junction held 6 bases outside the gene matches.

This clonotype was observed many times. This rearrangement joins TRBV24-1 to TRBJ2-7, with 8 bases fitting TRBD1. V trimming: 12 bases; J trimming: 6 bases; junction bases outside the gene matches: 12. From germline, CDR1 is KGHDR and CDR2 SFDVKD. The CDR3 length is 13 residues. CDR3 amino acids: CAASKPGGSEQYF. Written as DNA, the CDR3 is TGTGCCGCTTCAAAGCCAGGGGGCTCCGAGCAGTACTTC.

This clonotype was observed at least ten times. V and J are TRBV10-3 and TRBJ2-7; D call uncertain. Germline-derived CDR1 and CDR2 are ENHRY and SYGVKD. Trimming shortened V by 7 bases and J by 5 bases, and 9 bases separated the two germline ends. This CDR3 is 11 amino acids long. The CDR3 sequence is CAIKRSNEQYF. CDR3 DNA: TGTGCCATCAAAAGGAGCAACGAGCAGTACTTC.

This clonotype was detected once. The J gene is TRBJ2-1, the V gene TRBV10-3; a weak D match, TRBD2 (6 bases). Trimming took 5 bases from V and 1 from J, leaving 12 bases between them. CDR1 ENHRY and CDR2 SYGVKD come from the germline V gene. There are 15 residues in the CDR3. The CDR3 DNA reads as TGTGCCATCAGTAGACCGGCGGGGTCCTACAATGAGCAGTTCTTC. Translating gives CAISRPAGSYNEQFF.

For the CDR3, the DNA is TGTGCCAGCAGCTTGGTGGGGACCGAGTTCTTC. The encoded protein is CASSLVGTEFF. This chain connects TRBV5-6 to TRBJ2-1, with D tentatively TRBD1 or TRBD2 (5 bases each). Germline values: CDR1 SGHDT, CDR2 YYEEEE. V lost 0 bases, J lost 14 bases, and 9 bases lay in between. The CDR3 runs to 11 residues.

Regarding this clonotype: The junction does not match germline at one end; this may be a read error. The chain recombines TRBV20-1 with TRBJ2-3; 7 bases line up with TRBD2. Germline CDR1 reads DFQATT; CDR2 reads SNEGSKA (reference sequence). This CDR3 is 13 amino acids long. CDR3 bases: TGCAGTGCTAGCATAGCGGGCACACATACGCAGTATTTT. Its protein product is CSASIAGTHTQYF.

The J gene is TRBJ1-1, the V gene TRBV12-5, with a weak D call TRBD1 (5 bases). V was cut by 10 bases and J by 0 bases, with 12 bases left in between. Germline CDR1 reads LGHNT; CDR2 reads FRNRAP. This CDR3 comprises 13 residues. CDR3 protein: CATTGEMNTEAFF. CDR3 bases: TGTGCTACCACAGGAGAAATGAACACTGAAGCTTTCTTT. The entire variable domain, with the rest obtained from reference TRBV12-5 and TRBJ1-1, is as follows: DARVTQTPRHKVTEMGQEVTMRCQPILGHNTVFWYRQTMMQGLELLAYFRNRAPLDDSGMPKDRFSAEMPDATLATLKIQPSEPRDSAVYFCATTGEMNTEAFFGQGTRLTVV.

This clonotype was observed many times. As DNA, the CDR3 is TGCGCCAGCAGCTACGGAAACATGAACACTGAAGCTTTCTTT. It codes for CASSYGNMNTEAFF. The chain uses TRBV5-1 and TRBJ1-1, with no clear D. This CDR3 is built from 14 residues. CDR1 is SGHRS, CDR2 YFSETQ, per germline. V dropped 3 bases and J dropped 0 bases, with 9 bases sitting between them. Variable domain in full (rest from reference TRBV5-1 and TRBJ1-1): KAGVTQTPRYLIKTRGQQVTLSCSPISGHRSVSWYQQTPGQGLQFLFEYFSETQRNKGNFPGRFSGRQFSNSRSEMNVSTLELGDSALYLCASSYGNMNTEAFFGQGTRLTVV.

The V and J genes are TRBV19 and TRBJ2-3, with 9 bases fitting TRBD2. V shed 0 bases, J shed 4 bases, and the junction held 8 bases outside the gene matches. CDR3 length: 17 amino acids. Germline V gene sequence: CDR1 LNHDA, CDR2 SQIVND (reference sequence). In DNA form, the CDR3 reads TGTGCCAGTAGTATAGAGTGGACTAGCGAGTACGCAGATACGCAGTATTTT. Its translation: CASSIEWTSEYADTQYF.

This clonotype was found many times. The chain employs TRBV20-1 and TRBJ2-3, with D tentatively TRBD2 (6 bases). CDR1 DFQATT and CDR2 SNEGSKA come from the germline V gene (reference sequence). V lost 8 bases and J 3 bases, leaving 15 bases between the germline ends. CDR3 size: 13 residues. CDR3 sequence reads: CSPWRDGTDTQYF. CDR3 sequence (DNA): TGCAGTCCCTGGCGGGACGGTACAGATACGCAGTATTTT.

This clonotype was observed many times. The chain carries TRBV3-1 and TRBJ2-3; 8 positions agree with TRBD2. The germline gives CDR1 LGHDT, CDR2 YNNKEL (reference sequence). Trimming removed 0 bases from V and 4 bases from J; junction bases left unmatched: 9. The CDR3 has 17 residues. The CDR3 spells CASSQDWTGGRADTQYF. CDR3 coding DNA: TGTGCCAGCAGCCAAGATTGGACGGGGGGGAGAGCAGATACGCAGTATTTT.

This clonotype appeared many times. The CDR3 DNA sequence: TGCAGTGCCAATATCCCGGGACAGGGTAACTACGAGCAGTACTTC. Its protein product is CSANIPGQGNYEQYF. The gene calls are TRBV20-1 and TRBJ2-7; 9 bases line up with TRBD1. With V trimmed by 6 bases and J by 3 bases, 12 bases remained unmatched. Germline CDR1 DFQATT, CDR2 SNEGSKA (reference sequence). The CDR3 runs 15 residues.

This clonotype has ten or more counts. The chain employs TRBV3-1 and TRBJ2-4; D is uncertain. Germline CDR1 is LGHDT and CDR2 is YNNKEL (reference sequence). Trimming took off 0 bases at V and 6 bases at J, with 3 bases between the two ends. CDR3 length equals 12 residues. Here the CDR3 reads CASSQEGNIQYF. DNA of the CDR3: TGTGCCAGCAGCCAAGAGGGAAACATTCAGTACTTC. Full variable domain (missing parts from reference TRBV3-1 and TRBJ2-4): DTAVSQTPKYLVTQMGNDKSIKCEQNLGHDTMYWYKQDSKKFLKIMFSYNNKELIINETVPNRFSPKSPDKAHLNLHINSLELGDSAVYFCASSQEGNIQYFGAGTRLSVL.

This clonotype was recorded at least ten times. The V and J genes are TRBV20-1 and TRBJ2-3; TRBD1 matches at 9 bases. Germline CDR1 and CDR2: DFQATT and SNEGSKA (reference sequence). This CDR3 comprises 12 residues. Trimming at V came to 6 bases and at J to 3 bases, leaving 1 base not matched to a gene. The CDR3: CSAQGATDTQYF. In DNA, the CDR3 is TGCAGTGCACAGGGGGCAACAGATACGCAGTATTTT.

Ten or more counts support this clonotype. The gene calls are TRBV11-3 and TRBJ2-2; 11 nucleotides align to TRBD1. This CDR3 has 17 amino acids. J lost 4 bases, V lost 5 bases, and 9 bases had no gene match. Per germline, CDR1 SGHNT and CDR2 YENEEA. CDR3 nucleotide sequence: TGTGCCAGCAGCCCCATACTAGGGACAGGGGGCACCGGGGAGCTGTTTTTT. It specifies CASSPILGTGGTGELFF.

This clonotype was counted at least ten times. The gene calls are TRBV6-5 and TRBJ2-1, with 15 bases lining up with TRBD2. The CDR3 runs to 17 residues. Germline V lookup: CDR1 MNHEY, CDR2 SVGAGI. After removal of 6 bases from V and 7 bases from J, the junction contained 10 bases not matched to a gene. CDR3 in DNA: TGTGCCAGCAGCCCCGGACTAGCGGGAGGGTCCGGGAATGAGCAGTTCTTC. This codes for CASSPGLAGGSGNEQFF.

In this sample, this clonotype turned up many times. The V and J genes are TRBV20-1 and TRBJ1-5; 11 nucleotides line up with TRBD1. Germline values: CDR1 DFQATT, CDR2 SNEGSKA (reference sequence). The V segment lost 3 bases and the J segment 4 bases; nucleotides outside the gene matches: 8. This CDR3 has 16 amino acids. CDR3 region: CSARDRGRGPNQPQHF. The DNA for the CDR3 is TGCAGTGCTAGGGACAGGGGGCGCGGGCCTAATCAGCCCCAGCATTTT.

This clonotype has at least ten counts. The genes are TRBV15 and TRBJ1-1; a possible D gene is TRBD1 (5 bases). The length of the CDR3 is 15 residues. V was clipped by 5 bases and J by 6 bases, with 19 bases between them. CDR1 LNHNV and CDR2 YYDKDF come from the germline V gene (reference sequence). CDR3 in amino acids: CATSPTGTRGSEAFF. The CDR3 DNA is TGTGCCACCAGCCCTACCGGGACGCGGGGATCTGAAGCTTTCTTT.

Ten or more counts support this clonotype. The genes are TRBV5-1 and TRBJ1-2; weak D call: TRBD1 (5 bases). Trimming shortened V by 1 base and J by 0 bases, and 16 bases separated the two germline ends. The CDR3 covers 17 residues. Germline CDR1 is SGHRS and CDR2 is YFSETQ. The DNA of the CDR3 is TGCGCCAGCAGCTTGAGACAGATTTTCCGGACTAACTATGGCTACACCTTC. Its translation: CASSLRQIFRTNYGYTF.

This clonotype was detected ten times or more. V and J are TRBV27 and TRBJ2-2; D gene unclear. Between the trimmed V and J ends, which lost 0 bases and 10 bases, there was a span of 3 bases. CDR1 and CDR2 from the germline V gene are MNHEY and SMNVEV (reference sequence). This CDR3 comprises 11 residues. Here the CDR3 reads CASSLSEELFF. In DNA form, the CDR3 reads TGTGCCAGCAGTTTATCAGAGGAGCTGTTTTTT.

This clonotype was observed at least ten times. This chain joins TRBV20-1 and TRBJ2-5, with 11 nucleotides matching TRBD2. This CDR3 contains 16 residues. The V and J ends lost 1 base and 2 bases, in that order; junction bases with no gene match: 6. CDR1 and CDR2 (germline): DFQATT, SNEGSKA (reference sequence). CDR3 in amino acids: CSARVAGGPEQETQYF. Here the CDR3 DNA reads TGCAGTGCTAGAGTAGCGGGAGGGCCCGAGCAAGAGACCCAGTACTTC.

The CDR3 DNA reads as TGTGCCAGTAGTCCTAAGACAGGGGGCATCACTGAAGCTTTCTTT. Its protein is CASSPKTGGITEAFF. This chain connects TRBV19 to TRBJ1-1, with 10 bases aligning to TRBD1. CDR1 and CDR2 from the germline V gene are LNHDA and SQIVND (reference sequence). With V trimmed by 5 bases and J by 4 bases, 7 bases remained unmatched. The CDR3 has 15 amino acids.

V is TRBV4-2 and J is TRBJ1-2; unclear D gene. This CDR3 is 14 amino acids long. Deletions cut 8 bases from V and 3 bases from J, with 16 bases between. Germline CDR1 LGHNA, CDR2 YNFKEQ. The chain's CDR3 is CASQDLGGDYGYTF. The CDR3 DNA sequence: TGTGCCAGCCAAGATCTGGGAGGTGACTATGGCTACACCTTC.

This clonotype qualifies as medium-sized. The V gene is TRBV7-2, the J gene TRBJ2-1, with TRBD1 matching over 7 bases. Germline V gives CDR1 SGHTA, CDR2 FQGNSA. J was trimmed by 2 bases and V by 6 bases; bases with no gene match: 7. The CDR3 length is 15 residues. DNA for the CDR3: TGTGCCAGCAGGTCATCCGGGACAGCCTACAATGAGCAGTTCTTC. Translated, it gives CASRSSGTAYNEQFF.